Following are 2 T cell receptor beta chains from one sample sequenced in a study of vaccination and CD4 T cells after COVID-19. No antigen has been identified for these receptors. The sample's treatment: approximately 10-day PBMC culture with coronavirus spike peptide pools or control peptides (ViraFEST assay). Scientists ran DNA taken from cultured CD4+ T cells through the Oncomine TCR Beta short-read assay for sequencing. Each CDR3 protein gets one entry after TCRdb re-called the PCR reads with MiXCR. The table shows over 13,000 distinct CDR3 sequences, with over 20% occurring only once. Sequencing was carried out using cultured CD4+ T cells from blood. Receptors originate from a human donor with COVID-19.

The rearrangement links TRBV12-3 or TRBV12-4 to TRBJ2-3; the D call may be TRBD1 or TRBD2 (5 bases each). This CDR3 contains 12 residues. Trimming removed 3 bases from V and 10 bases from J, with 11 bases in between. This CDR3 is CASSFRGAAQYF. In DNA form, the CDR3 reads TGTGCCAGCAGTTTTAGAGGGGCTGCGCAGTATTTT.

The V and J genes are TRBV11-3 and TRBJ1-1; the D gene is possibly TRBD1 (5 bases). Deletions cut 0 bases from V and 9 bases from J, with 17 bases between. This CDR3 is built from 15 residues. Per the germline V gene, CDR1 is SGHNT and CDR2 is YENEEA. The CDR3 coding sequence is TGTGCCAGCAGCTTAGATCACCGGGACTTAACACAAGCTTTCTTT. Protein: CASSLDHRDLTQAFF.